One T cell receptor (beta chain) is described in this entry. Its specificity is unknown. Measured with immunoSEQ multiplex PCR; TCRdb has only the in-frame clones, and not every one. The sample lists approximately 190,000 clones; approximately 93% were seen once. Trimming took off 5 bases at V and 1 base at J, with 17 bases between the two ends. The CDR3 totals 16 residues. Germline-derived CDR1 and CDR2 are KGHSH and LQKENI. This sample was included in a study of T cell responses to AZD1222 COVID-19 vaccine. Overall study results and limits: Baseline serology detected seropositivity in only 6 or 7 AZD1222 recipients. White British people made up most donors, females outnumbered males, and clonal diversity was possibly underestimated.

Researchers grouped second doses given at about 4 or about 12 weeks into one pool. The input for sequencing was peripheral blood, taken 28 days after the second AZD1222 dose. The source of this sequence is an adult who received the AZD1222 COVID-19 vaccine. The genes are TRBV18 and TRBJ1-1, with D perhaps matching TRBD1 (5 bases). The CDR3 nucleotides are TGTGCCAGCTCATTCGTGGTCAGGGTGGAGAACACTGAAGCTTTCTTT. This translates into CASSFVVRVENTEAFF.